This T cell receptor beta chain was recorded in a study of CD8 T cells in ankylosing spondylitis. This clonotype occurred a few times. Its antigen is undetermined. Molecular-barcoded quantitative 5'-RACE produced these TCR beta libraries. Using its own MiXCR run on the 5' RACE reads, TCRdb lists one record per CDR3 protein. The sample consists of 150,000 to 250,000 distinct CDR3 sequences, 9.5% to 15% of them appearing once. Broader study findings: Earlier studies detected some motif variants in reactive arthritis synovial fluid and blood. Blood from ankylosing spondylitis patients appeared to carry a characteristic eight-variant TCR beta motif. Significant enrichment of disease-linked clones was reported in matched ankylosing spondylitis synovial fluid.

CDR3 length: 14 residues. With 5 bases clipped from V and 5 bases from J, the junction kept 6 bases outside the gene matches. The germline V gene encodes CDR1 SEHNR and CDR2 FQNEAQ (reference sequence). V is TRBV7-9 and J is TRBJ2-3, with 8 bases matching TRBD2. This TCR was sampled from a male donor with ankylosing spondylitis or in good health (not recorded which). The sequenced material came from blood, either unsorted or a sorted T cell fraction (not recorded which). The chain's CDR3 is CASSPPAGEDTQYF. Written as DNA, the CDR3 is TGTGCCAGCAGCCCCCCAGCGGGAGAAGATACGCAGTATTTT.